The 18 T cell receptor beta chains listed next were all sequenced from one sample in a study of blood T cell repertoires in COVID-19. Measured with immunoSEQ multiplex PCR; TCRdb has only the in-frame clones, and not every one. The repertoire holds a few hundred thousand clones, with roughly nine tenths as singletons. The sequencing input was peripheral blood. The source of these receptors is an older woman with COVID-19, enrolled during active disease.

The chain couples TRBV7-9 to TRBJ2-7, with D perhaps matching TRBD2 (5 bases). Trimming cost V 7 bases and J 2 bases, with 15 bases left between them. The germline V gene has CDR1 SEHNR and CDR2 FQNEAQ (reference sequence). The CDR3 totals 14 residues. The CDR3 spells CASINHAGAYEQYF. DNA of the CDR3: TGTGCCAGCATCAACCACGCCGGGGCCTACGAGCAGTACTTC.

The chain combines TRBV19 with TRBJ1-1; 9 bases line up with TRBD1. V shed 7 bases, J shed 0 bases, and the junction held 3 bases outside the gene matches. CDR1 is LNHDA, CDR2 SQIVND, per germline (reference sequence). The CDR3 is 14 residues long. The CDR3 loop reads CASTRQGVNTEAFF. CDR3 nucleotide sequence: TGTGCCAGTACCCGACAGGGGGTGAACACTGAAGCTTTCTTT.

This clone was seen only a few times. V usage is TRBV10-3 and J usage is TRBJ1-5; 7 bases are shared with TRBD1. With 5 bases clipped from V and 0 bases from J, the junction kept 10 bases outside the gene matches. Germline-derived CDR1 and CDR2 are ENHRY and SYGVKD. The CDR3 runs to 17 residues. The CDR3 DNA reads TGTGCCATCAGTAACAGGGGTCTACGGGATAGCAATCAGCCCCAGCATTTT. Protein product: CAISNRGLRDSNQPQHF.

The V gene is TRBV4-2, the J gene TRBJ1-2; D uncertain. V was trimmed by 3 bases and J by 5 bases, leaving 13 bases between them. The germline CDR1 and CDR2 sequences are LGHNA and YNFKEQ. This CDR3 has 14 residues. CDR3 protein: CASSHEGSLYGYTF. The CDR3, as DNA: TGTGCCAGCAGCCATGAGGGTAGCCTGTATGGCTACACCTTC.

This chain joins TRBV10-3 and TRBJ1-6; a weak D match, TRBD1 (5 bases). The germline CDR1 and CDR2 sequences are ENHRY and SYGVKD. V dropped 0 bases and J dropped 9 bases, with 6 bases sitting between them. The CDR3 loop spans 13 amino acids. This chain's CDR3 is CAISESGPSPLHF. The CDR3 nucleotides read TGTGCCATCAGTGAGTCGGGGCCTTCACCCCTCCACTTT.

The chain recombines TRBV6-5 with TRBJ1-6; the match to TRBD1 covers 7 bases. Germline CDR1 is MNHEY and CDR2 is SVGAGI. The junction had 3 bases not matched to a gene; V was cut back by 0 bases and J by 4 bases. This CDR3 has 16 residues. CDR3 sequence reads: CASSYSGGAYNSPLHF. CDR3 bases: TGTGCCAGCAGTTACTCAGGGGGCGCTTATAATTCACCCCTCCACTTT.

Concerning this clone itself: The identical CDR3 is also encoded by other nucleotide sequences in the sample. This chain links TRBV5-5 with TRBJ1-2; 8 bases are shared with TRBD1. The CDR3 has 14 amino acids. The germline gives CDR1 SGHKS, CDR2 YYEKEE (reference sequence). V gave up 0 bases and J gave up 2 bases; unmatched junction bases: 0. The CDR3 reads CASSLDRGNYGYTF. For the CDR3, the DNA is TGTGCCAGCAGCTTGGACAGGGGGAACTATGGCTACACCTTC. Full variable domain (rest looked up from reference TRBV5-5 and TRBJ1-2): DAGVTQSPTHLIKTRGQQVTLRCSPISGHKSVSWYQQVLGQGPQFIFQYYEKEERGRGNFPDRFSARQFPNYSSELNVNALLLGDSALYLCASSLDRGNYGYTFGSGTRLTVV.

This sequence joins TRBV5-1 and TRBJ1-5, with D tentatively TRBD1 (5 bases). This CDR3 has 14 residues. Looked up from germline, CDR1 is SGHRS and CDR2 is YFSETQ. The ends were cut back, 4 bases at V and 4 bases at J, with 12 bases in the middle. The CDR3 DNA is TGCGCCAGCAGCGCCGGTGGGGCTAATCAGCCCCAGCATTTT. Its translation: CASSAGGANQPQHF.

The CDR3 nucleotides are TGTGCCAGCAGCGGGGGACTAGCGGGAAACCTTTACGAGCAGTACTTC. Amino acids: CASSGGLAGNLYEQYF. This chain joins TRBV5-8 and TRBJ2-7, with 13 nucleotides matching TRBD2. J was trimmed by 4 bases and V by 4 bases; bases with no gene match: 8. Germline lookup yields CDR1 SGHTS and CDR2 YDEGEE. The CDR3 is 16 residues long.

The chain has TRBV7-9 and TRBJ2-7; D unclear. Germline V gene data show CDR1 as SEHNR and CDR2 as FQNEAQ (reference sequence). The CDR3 length is 13 residues. The germline V and J ends were trimmed by 5 bases and 2 bases, with 10 bases remaining between them. DNA for the CDR3: TGTGCCAGCAGCGTCCCCCCCGCCTACGAGCAGTACTTC. Translated, it gives CASSVPPAYEQYF.

The V and J genes are TRBV29-1 and TRBJ1-3; D is possibly TRBD1 (6 bases). V shed 7 bases and J shed 3 bases, with 13 bases lying between them. The CDR3 extends over 13 amino acids. The germline V gene has CDR1 SQVTM and CDR2 ANQGSEA. CDR3 in amino acids: CSARGGGGNTIYF. The CDR3 DNA is TGCAGCGCCCGGGGAGGGGGTGGAAACACCATATATTTT.

The chain combines TRBV28 with TRBJ1-2; the match to TRBD1 covers 7 bases. The CDR3 covers 12 residues. Germline CDR1 and CDR2: MDHEN and SYDVKM. V lost 6 bases and J lost 7; bases outside the gene matches: 5. In DNA, the CDR3 is TGTGCCAGCAGGCTGACAGGGTTTGGCTACACCTTC. Translating it yields CASRLTGFGYTF.

This chain links TRBV19 with TRBJ2-1; D call uncertain. CDR3 length equals 13 residues. Deletions cut 0 bases from V and 8 bases from J, with 8 bases between. Germline lookup yields CDR1 LNHDA and CDR2 SQIVND (reference sequence). CDR3 sequence: CASSIDLRYEQFF. CDR3 DNA: TGTGCCAGTAGTATAGATTTGAGGTATGAGCAGTTCTTC.

The sample holds one count of this clone. V and J are TRBV5-8 and TRBJ1-4; TRBD1 is a possible D gene (6 bases). This CDR3 contains 15 residues. In germline, CDR1 is SGHTS, CDR2 YDEGEE. Trimming pared 6 bases from V and 7 bases from J, leaving 19 bases between. CDR3 nucleotides: TGTGCCAGCACCACCGGCAACCCCAGGGGTGAAAAACTGTTTTTT. Translating gives CASTTGNPRGEKLFF.

This chain connects TRBV7-3 to TRBJ2-5, with TRBD2 identical over 13 bases. This CDR3 region has 16 residues. CDR1 is SGHTA, CDR2 FQGTGA, per germline. The junction had 8 bases not matched to a gene; V was cut back by 5 bases and J by 5 bases. The DNA for the CDR3 is TGTGCCAGCAGCACGGGACTAGCGGGGACAACGGAGACCCAGTACTTC. As protein: CASSTGLAGTTETQYF.

The chain joins TRBV2 to TRBJ2-5, with 11 bases fitting TRBD2. CDR3 length equals 13 residues. The V segment lost 9 bases and the J segment 1 base; nucleotides outside the gene matches: 1. Germline CDR1 SNHLY, CDR2 FYNNEI. The CDR3 sequence: CASSGGVQETQYF. CDR3 in DNA: TGTGCCAGTAGCGGGGGGGTCCAAGAGACCCAGTACTTC.

The rearrangement uses TRBV7-3 and TRBJ1-5; maybe TRBD1 (6 bases). The germline V gene encodes CDR1 SGHTA and CDR2 FQGTGA. The germline V and J ends were trimmed by 5 bases and 3 bases, with 8 bases remaining between them. The CDR3 runs to 13 residues. CDR3 DNA sequence: TGTGCCAGCAGCCCAGGGGACAATCAGCCCCAGCATTTT. Its protein is CASSPGDNQPQHF.

This clone was observed a single time. The gene calls are TRBV19 and TRBJ1-2; D is ambiguous. Between the trimmed V and J ends, which lost 2 bases and 0 bases, there was a span of 7 bases. Germline CDR1 LNHDA, CDR2 SQIVND (reference sequence). CDR3 size: 14 residues. The CDR3 sequence is CASSISGTNYGYTF. The CDR3 region has the DNA TGTGCCAGTAGTATATCGGGGACTAACTATGGCTACACCTTC.